Listed here are 14 T cell receptor beta chains from one sample, sequenced in a study of cytomegalovirus exposure and HLA in healthy donors. This PCR relied on a set of 60 Vbeta primers and 13 Jbeta primers. Produced via immunoSEQ multiplex PCR; TCRdb's table is partial and in-frame only. In the table there are 95,000 to 150,000 clones, roughly three fifths of which are singletons. The sequencing input was PBMCs. These receptors all come from a woman aged 35 to 49 in good health and CMV-seropositive.

The V and J genes are TRBV2 and TRBJ2-3; possible D gene TRBD2, 5 bases. The V end was cut by 3 bases, the J end by 1 base, with 14 bases between. The length of the CDR3 is 16 residues. In germline, CDR1 is SNHLY, CDR2 FYNNEI. This chain's CDR3 is CASSDSTSFGTDTQYF. The CDR3 nucleotides read TGTGCCAGCAGTGACTCTACTAGTTTCGGCACAGATACGCAGTATTTT.

J is TRBJ2-2 and V is TRBV29-1, with 7 nucleotides matching TRBD2. The CDR3 loop spans 14 amino acids. The ends lost 4 bases at V and 4 bases at J; junction bases unmatched: 6. Looked up from germline, CDR1 is SQVTM and CDR2 is ANQGSEA. The CDR3 is CSVVREGSTGELFF. The CDR3 nucleotides read TGCAGCGTTGTGAGGGAGGGCAGCACCGGGGAGCTGTTTTTT.

The chain links TRBV5-4 to TRBJ2-3; D unresolved. This CDR3 has 15 amino acids. The germline V and J ends were trimmed by 2 bases and 3 bases, with 13 bases remaining between them. CDR1 and CDR2 from the germline V gene are SGHNT and YYREEE (reference sequence). The CDR3 spells CASSFSAAETDTQYF. CDR3 DNA: TGTGCCAGCAGCTTTTCGGCGGCTGAGACAGATACGCAGTATTTT.

J is TRBJ2-7 and V is TRBV6-5; TRBD2 might be the D (5 bases). Germline-derived CDR1 and CDR2 are MNHEY and SVGAGI. V gave up 6 bases and J gave up 2 bases, with 17 bases separating them. The CDR3 totals 15 residues. In DNA, the CDR3 is TGTGCCAGCAGCCACAACCTTGACTACACCTACGAGCAGTACTTC. Its protein product is CASSHNLDYTYEQYF.

This chain connects TRBV2 to TRBJ2-1; 11 bases agree with TRBD2. V gave up 4 bases and J gave up 7 bases; unmatched junction bases: 3. CDR1 is SNHLY and CDR2 is FYNNEI in the germline V gene. The CDR3 has 14 residues. DNA of the CDR3: TGTGCCAGCAGTGCAACTAGCGGGAGAAATGAGCAGTTCTTC. As protein: CASSATSGRNEQFF.

The chain joins TRBV5-4 to TRBJ1-5; D possibly corresponds to TRBD1 (6 bases). Germline-derived CDR1 and CDR2 are SGHNT and YYREEE (reference sequence). The CDR3 spans 15 residues. Trimming left V 3 bases short and J 3 bases short, with 13 bases between. The DNA for the CDR3 is TGTGCCAGCAGCTCTTCAGGGGATGTCAATCAGCCCCAGCATTTT. Translating gives CASSSSGDVNQPQHF.

This chain uses TRBV5-1 with TRBJ2-5; 9 positions match TRBD2. Germline V lookup: CDR1 SGHRS, CDR2 YFSETQ. The CDR3 extends over 16 amino acids. With V trimmed by 0 bases and J by 1 base, 4 bases remained unmatched. The CDR3 region is CASSLATSGLQETQYF. CDR3 sequence (DNA): TGCGCCAGCAGCTTGGCAACTAGCGGGCTCCAAGAGACCCAGTACTTC.

This clone has only one observation. The genes are TRBV5-1 and TRBJ1-1; a weak D match, TRBD1 (5 bases). Germline V CDR1 and CDR2: SGHRS, YFSETQ. CDR3 size: 14 residues. V was shortened by 4 bases and J by 7 bases, with 17 bases between the two germline ends. The CDR3 loop reads CASSTDLGGFEAFF. CDR3 nucleotides: TGCGCCAGCAGCACCGACCTTGGGGGGTTTGAAGCTTTCTTT. Using reference TRBV5-1 and TRBJ1-1 for the parts outside the CDR3, the full variable domain is KAGVTQTPRYLIKTRGQQVTLSCSPISGHRSVSWYQQTPGQGLQFLFEYFSETQRNKGNFPGRFSGRQFSNSRSEMNVSTLELGDSALYLCASSTDLGGFEAFFGQGTRLTVV.

The chain has TRBV5-6 and TRBJ1-1; no clear D. The germline CDR1 and CDR2 sequences are SGHDT and YYEEEE. Trimming stripped 6 bases from V and 0 bases from J, with 12 bases between. This CDR3 comprises 14 residues. CDR3 bases: TGTGCCAGCAACCCCGGGTCCATGAACACTGAAGCTTTCTTT. Translated: CASNPGSMNTEAFF.

This clone was recorded once. This chain links TRBV5-1 with TRBJ2-4; 9 bases line up with TRBD1. Germline CDR1 reads SGHRS; CDR2 reads YFSETQ. With V trimmed by 4 bases and J by 15 bases, 23 bases remained unmatched. The CDR3 sequence is 17 residues long. Written as DNA, the CDR3 is TGCGCCAGCAGCCCGGGGGACAGGGTCGGCGCCAAGGTAATGTTGTACTTC. It yields the protein CASSPGDRVGAKVMLYF.

Note on this clone: One junction end disagrees with the germline gene, perhaps due to a read error. V gene TRBV7-9 combines with J gene TRBJ1-2, with D unresolved. The CDR3 loop spans 13 amino acids. Germline-derived CDR1 and CDR2 are SEHNR and FQNEAQ (reference sequence). The CDR3 nucleotides are TGTTCCAGCAGCTCCTCTACTAACTATGGCTACACCTTC. Its protein is CSSSSSTNYGYTF. The full variable domain, in which reference TRBV7-9 and TRBJ1-2 provide the parts outside the CDR3, is DTGVSQNPRHKITKRGQNVTFRCDPISEHNRLYWYRQTLGQGPEFLTYFQNEAQLEKSRLLSDRFSAERPKGSFSTLEIQRTEQGDSAMYLCSSSSSTNYGYTFGSGTRLTVV.

The CDR3 DNA reads as TGTGCCAGCAGCCTGGGACAGGAACACACCTTC. It codes for CASSLGQEHTF. J is TRBJ1-2 and V is TRBV13, with TRBD1 matching over 8 bases. The CDR3 contains 11 residues. Trimming took 5 bases from V and 12 from J; bases not matched to a gene: 5. CDR1 is PRHDT and CDR2 is FYEKMQ in the germline V gene (reference sequence). The variable domain in full, completed from reference TRBV13 and TRBJ1-2, reads AAGVIQSPRHLIKEKRETATLKCYPIPRHDTVYWYQQGPGQDPQFLISFYEKMQSDKGSIPDRFSAQQFSDYHSELNMSSLELGDSALYFCASSLGQEHTFGSGTRLTVV.

At least ten counts were recorded for this clone. This rearrangement joins TRBV7-8 to TRBJ2-7, with TRBD2 identical over 7 bases. The CDR3 contains 13 residues. CDR1 SGHVS and CDR2 FQNEAQ come from the germline V gene. The V and J ends lost 4 bases and 5 bases, in that order; junction bases with no gene match: 5. As DNA, the CDR3 is TGTGCCAGCAGCTCTGGAGCGGGGAACGAGCAGTACTTC. It yields the protein CASSSGAGNEQYF.

The chain links TRBV6-6 to TRBJ2-3; unclear D gene. V was pared by 3 bases and J by 0 bases, with 7 bases between. CDR3 length: 14 amino acids. Germline values: CDR1 MNHNY, CDR2 SVGAGI (reference sequence). The CDR3 bases are TGTGCCAGCAGTTATTTGACTAGCACAGATACGCAGTATTTT. It is translated as CASSYLTSTDTQYF.